This T cell receptor (beta chain) was recorded in a study of control samples from healthy donors and cancer patients (TCRdb year 2020). As to this clone: Its antigen remains undetermined. Base qualities were left out, and no much larger clone turns up one base away.

The CDR3 runs 14 residues from the cysteine to the phenylalanine. Solely the CDR3 DNA is kept, with 42 bases framed from the first base. Taken from the germline V gene (reference sequence), the CDR1 and CDR2 loops are MNHEY and SMNVEV. Deletion took 0 bases off V and 2 bases off J, with a span of 7 bases between the germline ends. To prepare the library, the immunoSEQ multiplex PCR assay was applied. TCRdb took this table from immuneACCESS and kept in-frame rearrangements with V and J called. Such tables lack part of the clones; where checked against another copy, unresolved V genes explain under half of the gap, and the rest is unexplained. A total of roughly 150,000 clones appear in this sample, 93% of them only once. 2.4% of the sample belongs to the ten largest clones.

The chain joins TRBV27 to TRBJ1-1, with TRBD1 as a weak D call on 5 bases. The TCR was taken from a middle-aged man in good health. Sequences were obtained from blood. DNA sequence: TGTGCCAGCAGTTTATCGGGGGGAAACACTGAAGCTTTCTTT. It specifies CASSLSGGNTEAFF.